The 6 T cell receptor beta chains given below trace back to one sample, sequenced in a study of CD8+CD57+ T cells in acquired aplastic anemia. The use of genomic DNA as template underpinned the TCR beta VDJ and CDR3 profiling. TCRdb ran MiXCR on the reads and lists one entry per CDR3 protein. The sample consists of 200,000 or so distinct CDR3 sequences, less than 60% of them appearing once. All sequencing subjects had displayed CD8+CD57+ cell expansion on flow cytometry. The sequencing input was sorted CD4+, CD8+, or CD8+CD57+ T cells (not recorded which) from PBMCs. The receptors come from a human donor with aplastic anemia.

This rearrangement joins TRBV15 to TRBJ1-2, with unresolved D. Trimming shortened V by 4 bases and J by 2 bases, and 11 bases separated the two germline ends. The CDR3 spans 14 residues. Germline V CDR1 and CDR2: LNHNV, YYDKDF (reference sequence). Here the CDR3 reads CATSKLGNNYGYTF. As DNA, the CDR3 is TGTGCCACCAGCAAGCTGGGAAACAACTATGGCTACACCTTC.

This chain joins TRBV6-5 and TRBJ2-3, with 8 bases lining up with TRBD2. Trimming removed 4 bases from V and 4 bases from J; junction bases left unmatched: 10. Germline CDR1 reads MNHEY; CDR2 reads SVGAGI. The CDR3 runs 16 residues. The CDR3 DNA sequence: TGTGCCAGCAGTTCCCCAGCGGGAGAAGGGCCAGATACGCAGTATTTT. Protein: CASSSPAGEGPDTQYF.

The chain is built from TRBV19 and TRBJ2-7; TRBD1 aligns across 7 bases. V was clipped by 4 bases and J by 2 bases; unmatched bases: 8. CDR1 and CDR2 from the germline V gene are LNHDA and SQIVND (reference sequence). The CDR3 sequence is 15 residues long. CDR3 sequence (DNA): TGTGCCAGTAGTAGGCTTCTACAGGGGCCCTACGAGCAGTACTTC. Translation gives CASSRLLQGPYEQYF.

This clonotype was seen a handful of times. The genes are TRBV29-1 and TRBJ1-2; D is unclear. The germline V gene has CDR1 SQVTM and CDR2 ANQGSEA. The V end was cut by 7 bases, the J end by 4 bases, with 25 bases between. There are 16 residues in the CDR3. The CDR3 sequence: CSAPVVGGVRGYGYTF. DNA for the CDR3: TGCAGCGCCCCAGTCGTAGGCGGGGTACGGGGCTATGGCTACACCTTC.

The sample holds many counts of this clonotype. The J gene is TRBJ2-3, the V gene TRBV9; TRBD2 is a possible D gene (5 bases). The CDR3 is 14 amino acids. The germline V and J ends were trimmed by 4 bases and 6 bases, with 15 bases remaining between them. Germline CDR1 reads SGDLS; CDR2 reads YYNGEE. CDR3 DNA: TGTGCCAGCAGCCTCGAACGAGGGTGGGATACGCAGTATTTT. Protein product: CASSLERGWDTQYF.

In this sample, this clonotype turned up once. V gene TRBV25-1 combines with J gene TRBJ2-2; 9 nucleotides align to TRBD1. The CDR3 sequence is 18 residues long. Losses at the gene ends were 2 bases for V and 3 bases for J; bases not matched to a gene: 10. Germline V gives CDR1 MGHDK, CDR2 SYGVNS. The CDR3 DNA follows: TGTGCCAGCAGTGAACTAACGGGACAGGGAAGACACACCGGGGAGCTGTTTTTT. This encodes CASSELTGQGRHTGELFF.